This is a list of T cell receptor beta chains from one sample in a study of blood T cell repertoires in COVID-19. The assay was immunoSEQ multiplex PCR, and TCRdb's table has in-frame clones only and misses some. The sample holds 360,000 or so clones; 75% to 90% are singletons and the top ten take about 4.8%. Sequences were obtained from PBMCs or T cells enriched from blood (not recorded which). Receptor source: a woman aged 45 to 65 who had recovered from COVID-19. The CDR3 runs from the conserved cysteine through the conserved F or W. The D gene is left open where the match is weak. Part of the rows lack a size; the others show once, few, many or a class for expanded clones.

clone size | J gene | D gene | V gene | CDR3 DNA | CDR3 protein
few | TRBJ2-1 | TRBD2 | TRBV7-2 | TGTGCCAGCAGCTTGACTAGCGGGAGACACAATGAGCAGTTCTTC | CASSLTSGRHNEQFF
few | TRBJ2-1 | - | TRBV19 | TGTGCCAGTACCGAGACAGGCTCGGGCTTCTACAATGAGCAGTTCTTC | CASTETGSGFYNEQFF
- | TRBJ2-3 | - | TRBV20-1 | TGCAGTGCTAGTTTTGGGAGGCTGGGCACAGATACGCAGTATTTT | CSASFGRLGTDTQYF
- | TRBJ1-1 | - | TRBV10-3 | TGTGCCATCAGGGACGACAGGAACACTGAAGCTTTCTTT | CAIRDDRNTEAFF
- | TRBJ2-1 | TRBD2 | TRBV5-6 | TGTGCCAGCACCCCGCCTAGCGGGAGGTCCTATGAGCAGTTCTTC | CASTPPSGRSYEQFF
- | TRBJ2-5 | TRBD2 | TRBV7-9 | TGTGCCAGCAGCCCGGGGACTAGCGGGGGCGAGGAGACCCAGTACTTC | CASSPGTSGGEETQYF
- | TRBJ1-2 | TRBD1 | TRBV7-2 | TGTGCCAGCAGCTTAGTCGGGACAGGGATCCGGTTCGGAGGCTACACCTTC | CASSLVGTGIRFGGYTF
- | TRBJ2-7 | TRBD1 | TRBV3-1/TRBV3-2 | TGTGCCAGCAGCCCGACCTACAGGGGAGCCGAGCAGTACTTC | CASSPTYRGAEQYF
- | TRBJ2-7 | TRBD1 | TRBV14 | TGTGCCAGCAGCCAATACGGGACAGGGGCTTCCGAGCAGTACTTC | CASSQYGTGASEQYF
- | TRBJ1-5 | - | TRBV18 | TGTGCCAGCTCCCCCGGGTTGGAGTATAGCAATCAGCCCCAGCATTTT | CASSPGLEYSNQPQHF
- | TRBJ2-5 | TRBD2 | TRBV4-2 | TGTGCCAGCAGCCAAGGCGGGGGGCAACCAGAGACCCAGTACTTC | CASSQGGGQPETQYF
- | TRBJ2-2 | - | TRBV5-8 | TGTGCCAGCAGCTTGGGGCAAAACACCGGGGAGCTGTTTTTT | CASSLGQNTGELFF
once | TRBJ2-7 | TRBD2 | TRBV3-1/TRBV3-2 | TGTGCCAGCGGCCCGGGCCTAGCGGGAGGGCTGGATCGGCAGTACTTC | CASGPGLAGGLDRQYF
- | TRBJ1-1 | - | TRBV21-1 | TGTGCCAGCAGCAAAAAGGTTCAGGGCACTGAAGCTTTCTTT | CASSKKVQGTEAFF
- | TRBJ1-1 | - | TRBV18 | TGTGCCAGCTCTCTGAATCAGGGCAAGAACACTGAAGCTTTCTTT | CASSLNQGKNTEAFF
- | TRBJ1-5 | - | TRBV7-2 | TGTGCCAGCAGCTTCACCGGGGATCAGCCCCAGCATTTT | CASSFTGDQPQHF
once | TRBJ1-5 | TRBD1 | TRBV6-5 | TGTGCCAGCGCGGTCAGGGGGTCGGGCAATCAGCCCCAGCATTTT | CASAVRGSGNQPQHF
- | TRBJ1-1 | - | TRBV4-1 | TGCGCCAGCAGCCAGGGACCCGGAGGGGCTGTGAGCACTGAAGCTTTCTTT | CASSQGPGGAVSTEAFF